The sequence of this T cell receptor (beta chain) was determined in a study of blood T cell repertoires in COVID-19. Study details: Sites across the United States, Italy and Spain contributed samples from acute and convalescent COVID-19. The cDNA or gDNA used as material had been derived from T cells, B-cell-depleted T cells, or PBMCs.

With 0 bases removed from V and 13 bases from J, the gap between germline ends came to 13 bases. Germline CDR1 SNHLY, CDR2 FYNNEI. This CDR3 is 14 amino acids long. As originally analysed: Scientists estimated how many nucleated cells there were by amplifying reference gene primers. TCRdb's table, derived via immunoSEQ multiplex PCR, lists solely in-frame clones and lacks some. From that table come the V and J calls and clone size; the DNA was used to work out D and trimming. The sample yields about 140,000 clones, roughly 80% seen once. The origin of this receptor is a woman aged 45-65 years with active or convalescent COVID-19. V and J are TRBV2 and TRBJ1-6, with D possibly being TRBD1 (5 bases). The material sequenced was peripheral blood. In nucleotides, the CDR3 is TGTGCCAGCAGTGAAGCGGGGGGACGGGCGCCCCTCCACTTT. Translating it yields CASSEAGGRAPLHF.